This T cell receptor (beta chain) was identified during a study of T-cell reconstitution after alpha-beta-depleted transplantation in children. The study, taken as a whole, reports: In some patients, recipient T cells and intrathymic progenitors surviving conditioning explained high day-60 diversity.

V shed 10 bases and J shed 0 bases, with 7 bases lying between them. This CDR3 has 12 amino acids. The germline V gene encodes CDR1 MNHEY and CDR2 SVGEGT. Note on this clonotype: Its target is not known.

Molecular barcoding with unique molecular identifiers was used for the TCRbeta library. TCRdb called the PCR reads again in MiXCR, with one record for every CDR3 protein. This sample yields 500,000 to 600,000 distinct CDR3 sequences, of which 27% are seen a single time; just over 35% belongs to the top ten. This chain connects TRBV6-2 or TRBV6-3 to TRBJ1-5; D may be TRBD1 (5 bases). This specimen was PBMCs, taken before TCRalphabeta/CD19-depleted stem cell transplant. The TCR comes from a boy less than two years old with Wiskott-Aldrich syndrome, due to receive a stem cell transplant. The CDR3 loop reads CATGDSNQPQHF. For the CDR3, the DNA is TGTGCCACGGGGGATAGCAATCAGCCCCAGCATTTT.